A selection of T cell receptor beta chains follows, all from one sample in a study of shared clonotypes between healthy human individuals. Measured with immunoSEQ multiplex PCR; TCRdb has only the in-frame clones, and not every one. The data contain about 820,000 clones, 80% to 95% of them singletons. The sequencing input was naive CD8+ T cells sorted from blood. All receptors come from a man aged 30-40 years in good health. Each CDR3 is given with its conserved first and last residue. Fields, in order: J gene, D gene, clone size, V gene, CDR3 protein. A D gene is named only where the DNA matches it firmly. Some rows mark clone size as missing; the rest say once, few, many or name a class of expanded clone.

J gene: TRBJ2-7
D gene: TRBD2
clone size: -
V gene: TRBV4-2
CDR3 protein: CASSLQTTGTSGSYEQYF

J gene: TRBJ2-1
D gene: -
clone size: few
V gene: TRBV7-6
CDR3 protein: CASSFSGEQFF

J gene: TRBJ2-1
D gene: TRBD2
clone size: -
V gene: TRBV5-8
CDR3 protein: CASSPGLAGDNEQFF

J gene: TRBJ2-7
D gene: TRBD2
clone size: -
V gene: TRBV7-6
CDR3 protein: CASSVGTSGTYEQYF

J gene: TRBJ2-1
D gene: -
clone size: few
V gene: TRBV7-9
CDR3 protein: CASSLFSEVVQFF

J gene: TRBJ2-3
D gene: -
clone size: -
V gene: TRBV27
CDR3 protein: CASRDGTDTQYF

J gene: TRBJ1-5
D gene: -
clone size: few
V gene: TRBV16
CDR3 protein: CASSQNSNQPQHF

J gene: TRBJ2-1
D gene: TRBD2
clone size: -
V gene: TRBV25-1
CDR3 protein: CASSELAGEAYNEQFF

J gene: TRBJ2-7
D gene: -
clone size: -
V gene: TRBV5-5
CDR3 protein: CASSLVLQIYEQYF

J gene: TRBJ1-3
D gene: -
clone size: -
V gene: TRBV21-1
CDR3 protein: CASSKFHLIDSTPSSGNTIYF

J gene: TRBJ2-7
D gene: TRBD2
clone size: -
V gene: TRBV10-3
CDR3 protein: CAISDPGTSGPYEQYF

J gene: TRBJ1-2
D gene: -
clone size: -
V gene: TRBV4-1
CDR3 protein: CASSPRETNYGYTF

J gene: TRBJ2-7
D gene: -
clone size: -
V gene: TRBV30
CDR3 protein: CAAGQGTYEQYF

J gene: TRBJ2-5
D gene: -
clone size: once
V gene: TRBV7-6
CDR3 protein: CASSLGEGVQETQYF